This TCR beta chain emerged from a study of molecular identifiers for immune sequencing clone quantification (dated by TCRdb to between 2018 and 2020). Regarding the complete study: For a replicate experiment, RNA from approximately 20,000 or 100,000 naive CD8 T cells was divided into five aliquots, of which four were sequenced. The study was a methods study using CD8 T cells to benchmark molecular-identifier clustering-based TCR repertoire sequencing (MIDCIRS) and TCR RNA copy counting. The paper's findings and limits, for the study overall: In CMV-specific effector cells, over 97% of molecules were held by clones above 20 RNA copies, whereas under 1% of molecules were held by such clones in naive cells. Spiked-in Jurkat TCR RNA equivalent to a single cell was reported to be detectable even among 850,000 to 1,000,000 naive CD8 T cells. Modeling gave approximately 3 recovered TCR RNA copies per cell versus 9.5 to 10 by digital PCR, implying roughly 29% capture efficiency. Without barcode sub-clustering, chimeric consensus sequences inflated TCR diversity; chimeras reached as high as 47%. Highly expanded clone sizes could be underestimated if identical TCR molecules share a barcode. The naive libraries included spiked-in Jurkat TCR RNA (under eleven copies' worth), and this Jurkat TCR RNA is not part of the donor repertoire.

The CDR3, from cysteine to phenylalanine, totals 13 residues. The only DNA kept is the CDR3, 39 bases in frame from the first base. V drops 5 bases and J drops 14 bases, leaving 19 bases in between. This clonotype showed up many times. Its cognate antigen has yet to be identified. No per-base quality is available; no much larger clone lies one base away. The protocol used for the library was PCR. These reads were obtained on an Illumina HiSeq 4000. Bulk TCR libraries were prepared as previously described, using TCR primers listed in Table S5. The Qiagen AllPrep DNA/RNA kit was used to purify total RNA. Reads from multiple sequencing runs of the same library were pooled before analysis. As for the original processing: Only reads with exact TCR constant sequence were kept, trimmed to 150 nt, and grouped by their 12-nt molecular barcodes. Within each barcode group, reads were sub-clustered at a 15% Levenshtein threshold, and quality-weighted consensus sequences were built per RNA molecule. Non-functional sequences were removed, as were lower-count sequences one edit away from another. Based on fitting two negative binomial distributions, any barcode sub-cluster with under 20% of the maximum read count was discarded. TCRdb cleaned the public reads at Q25 with fastp, built clones with MiXCR and kept in-frame beta chains. Records with the same CDR3 protein are collapsed into one entry carrying the most frequent genes and DNA. TCRdb's processing, not the authors' own work, is the source of the V and J calls. The sample table shows some 65,000 distinct CDR3 sequences, and approximately 18% are seen once. The ten biggest clones cover about 1.4% of the sample.

Naive CD8 T cell libraries were made from approximately 20,000 to 1,000,000 sorted cells using 10%, 30% or 50% of purified RNA. On a BD FACSAria II, naive CD8 T cells were FACS-sorted as CD8+CD4-CCR7+CD45RA+ and collected into RLT Plus buffer. To test detection sensitivity, Jurkat RNA equal to about nine TCR copies was added to samples of about 20,000-1,000,000 naive CD8 T cells. Enrichment of CD8 T cells was performed with RosetteSep CD8+ T Cell Enrichment Cocktail and Ficoll-Paque, after which ACK red cell lysis was carried out. Rearrangement joined TRBV12-3 or TRBV12-4 to TRBJ2-4, and the D gene may be TRBD2, 6 bases matching. The clonotype originates from a human donor in good health. Some libraries in this study had Jurkat cell RNA spiked in. The sample consisted of naive CD8+ T cells from blood, with Jurkat cell RNA spiked in. The sample's cell subset or site label, in plain terms: FACS-sorted CD8+CD4-CCR7+CD45RA+ naive T cells. The DNA sequence is as follows: TGTGCCAGCAGTCTTGGGACTCCCGGTGGGGAGTACTTC. It codes for CASSLGTPGGEYF.